This T cell receptor (beta chain) was obtained from a study of shared clonotypes between healthy human individuals. It was CD45RO-negative cells, positively selected for CCR7, that made up naive CD8 cells, with terminally differentiated effector memory CD45RA+ cells excluded. CDR1 SGDLS and CDR2 YYNGEE come from the germline V gene. CDR3 length equals 14 residues. V trimming: 4 bases; J trimming: 3 bases; junction bases outside the gene matches: 5. Assay: immunoSEQ multiplex PCR; the TCRdb copy retains only in-frame clones and omits some. Counted here are roughly 2 million clones, approximately 94% occurring once; the ten biggest clones make up roughly 1%.

The source material was naive CD8+ T cells sorted from blood. This TCR came from a man aged 18 to 29 in good health. The V gene is TRBV9, the J gene TRBJ1-2; 8 bases line up with TRBD1. CDR3 sequence (DNA): TGTGCCAGCAGCCCAGGGGGCAGCTACTATGGCTACACCTTC. Its protein is CASSPGGSYYGYTF.